This section outlines one T cell receptor (beta chain) sequence together with its context. The data derive from a study of T cell responses to AZD1222 COVID-19 vaccine. Here immunoSEQ multiplex PCR was the method, and the copy in TCRdb shows in-frame clones only, minus some. The table shows tens of thousands of clones, with around 82% occurring only once. The receptor's source is an adult in good health. The specimen was peripheral blood, collected on day 0 of AZD1222 vaccination.

The CDR3 loop is CASRQGGGNTEAFF. DNA of the CDR3: TGTGCCAGCCGACAGGGGGGAGGGAACACTGAAGCTTTCTTT. The chain combines TRBV6-6 with TRBJ1-1, with 9 bases identical to TRBD1. Unmatched junction bases numbered 5, after V lost 8 bases and J lost 1 base. The CDR3 covers 14 residues. Per the germline V gene, CDR1 is MNHNY and CDR2 is SVGAGI (reference sequence).